This T cell receptor (beta chain) was observed in a study of blood T cell repertoires in COVID-19. Clones were read by immunoSEQ multiplex PCR, and TCRdb kept only the in-frame ones, dropping some. The sample includes 120,000 to 150,000 clones, roughly 90% of them seen just once. The ends were cut back, 6 bases at V and 4 bases at J, with 16 bases in the middle. Looked up from germline, CDR1 is ENHRY and CDR2 is SYGVKD. The CDR3 spans 14 residues. This clone came up once. Sequencing used peripheral blood. The chain joins TRBV10-3 to TRBJ2-7; TRBD2 might be the D (6 bases). This receptor was taken from a human donor in a cohort sampled during active COVID-19. Here the CDR3 DNA reads TGTGCCATCAGCGCACAGGAGGGATCTTACGAGCAGTACTTC. The encoded protein is CAISAQEGSYEQYF.